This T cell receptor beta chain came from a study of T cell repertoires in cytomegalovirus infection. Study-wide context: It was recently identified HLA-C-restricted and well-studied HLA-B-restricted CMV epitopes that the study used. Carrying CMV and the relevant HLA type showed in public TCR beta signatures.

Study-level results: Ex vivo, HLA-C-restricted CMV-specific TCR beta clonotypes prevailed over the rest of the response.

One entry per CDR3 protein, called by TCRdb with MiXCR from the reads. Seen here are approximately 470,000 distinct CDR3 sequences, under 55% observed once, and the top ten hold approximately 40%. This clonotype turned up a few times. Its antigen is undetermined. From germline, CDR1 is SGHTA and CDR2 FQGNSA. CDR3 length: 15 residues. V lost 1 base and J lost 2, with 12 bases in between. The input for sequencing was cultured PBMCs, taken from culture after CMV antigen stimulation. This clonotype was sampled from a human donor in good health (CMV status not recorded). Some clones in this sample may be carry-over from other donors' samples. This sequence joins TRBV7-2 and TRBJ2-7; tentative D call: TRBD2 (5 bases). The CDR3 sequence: CASSLGLAAAYEQYF. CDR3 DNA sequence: TGTGCCAGCAGCTTAGGGCTAGCTGCCGCCTACGAGCAGTACTTC.